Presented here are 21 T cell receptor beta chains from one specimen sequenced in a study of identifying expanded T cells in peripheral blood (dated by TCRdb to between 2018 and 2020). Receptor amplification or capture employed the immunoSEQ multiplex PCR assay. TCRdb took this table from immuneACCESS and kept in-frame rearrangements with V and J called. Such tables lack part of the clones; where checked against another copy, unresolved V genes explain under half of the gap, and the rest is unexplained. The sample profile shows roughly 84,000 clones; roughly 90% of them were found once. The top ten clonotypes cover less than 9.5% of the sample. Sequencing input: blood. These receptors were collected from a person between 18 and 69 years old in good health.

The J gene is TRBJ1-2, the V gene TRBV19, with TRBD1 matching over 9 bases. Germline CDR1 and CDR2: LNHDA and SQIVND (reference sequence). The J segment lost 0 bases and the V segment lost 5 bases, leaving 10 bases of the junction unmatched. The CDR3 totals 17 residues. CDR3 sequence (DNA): TGTGCCAGTAGTGTCACAGGGGGCGTTACTCCTAACTATGGCTACACCTTC. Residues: CASSVTGGVTPNYGYTF.

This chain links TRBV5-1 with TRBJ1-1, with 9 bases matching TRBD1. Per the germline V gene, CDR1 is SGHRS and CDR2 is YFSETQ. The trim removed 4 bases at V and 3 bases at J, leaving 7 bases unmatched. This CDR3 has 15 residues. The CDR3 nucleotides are TGCGCCAGCAGCCGTTCTACAGGGGGCTACACTGAAGCTTTCTTT. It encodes CASSRSTGGYTEAFF.

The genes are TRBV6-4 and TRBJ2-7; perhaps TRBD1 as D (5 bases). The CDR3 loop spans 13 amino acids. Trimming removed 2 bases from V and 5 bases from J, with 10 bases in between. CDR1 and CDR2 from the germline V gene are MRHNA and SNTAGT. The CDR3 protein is CASSDQGTNEQYF. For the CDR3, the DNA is TGTGCCAGCAGTGACCAGGGTACCAACGAGCAGTACTTC.

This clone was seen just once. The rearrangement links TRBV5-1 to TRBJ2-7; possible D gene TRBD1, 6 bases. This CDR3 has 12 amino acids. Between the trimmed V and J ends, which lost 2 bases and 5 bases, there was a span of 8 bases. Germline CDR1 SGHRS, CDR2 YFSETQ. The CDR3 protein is CASSFTGNEQYF. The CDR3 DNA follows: TGCGCCAGCAGCTTTACAGGGAACGAGCAGTACTTC.

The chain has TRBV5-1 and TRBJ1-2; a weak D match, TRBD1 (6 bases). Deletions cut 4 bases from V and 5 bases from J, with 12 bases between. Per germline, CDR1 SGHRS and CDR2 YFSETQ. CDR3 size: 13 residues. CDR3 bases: TGCGCCAGCAGCCCCTGGACAGCATATGGCTACACCTTC. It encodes CASSPWTAYGYTF.

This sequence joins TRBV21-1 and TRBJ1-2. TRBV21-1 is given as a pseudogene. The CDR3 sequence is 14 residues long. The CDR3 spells CASSKAGGSNGYTF. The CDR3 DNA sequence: TGTGCCAGCAGCAAAGCTGGGGGTTCCAATGGCTACACCTTC.

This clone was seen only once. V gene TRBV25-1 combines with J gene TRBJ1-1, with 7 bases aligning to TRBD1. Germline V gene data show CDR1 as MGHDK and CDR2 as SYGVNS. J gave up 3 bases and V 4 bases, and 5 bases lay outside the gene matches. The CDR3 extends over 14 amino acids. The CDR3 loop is CASSVQGYDTEAFF. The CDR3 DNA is TGTGCCAGCAGTGTACAGGGGTACGACACTGAAGCTTTCTTT.

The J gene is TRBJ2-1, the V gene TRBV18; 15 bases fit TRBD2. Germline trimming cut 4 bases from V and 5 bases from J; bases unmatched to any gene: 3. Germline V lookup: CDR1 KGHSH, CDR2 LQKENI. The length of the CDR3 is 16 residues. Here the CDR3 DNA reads TGTGCCAGCTCACAAGGACTAGCGGGGGGGGACAATGAGCAGTTCTTC. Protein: CASSQGLAGGDNEQFF.

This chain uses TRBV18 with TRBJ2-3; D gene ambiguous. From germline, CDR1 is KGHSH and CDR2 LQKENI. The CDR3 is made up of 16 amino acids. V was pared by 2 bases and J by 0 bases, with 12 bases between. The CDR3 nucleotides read TGTGCCAGCTCACCAATGCGGACGGGCAGCACAGATACGCAGTATTTT. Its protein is CASSPMRTGSTDTQYF.

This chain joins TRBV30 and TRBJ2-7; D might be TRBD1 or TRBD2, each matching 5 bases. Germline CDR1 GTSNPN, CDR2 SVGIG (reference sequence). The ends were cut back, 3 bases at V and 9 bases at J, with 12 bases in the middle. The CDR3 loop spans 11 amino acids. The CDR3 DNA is TGTGCCTGGAGCCGGGGCCGGGGGCAGTACTTC. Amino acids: CAWSRGRGQYF.

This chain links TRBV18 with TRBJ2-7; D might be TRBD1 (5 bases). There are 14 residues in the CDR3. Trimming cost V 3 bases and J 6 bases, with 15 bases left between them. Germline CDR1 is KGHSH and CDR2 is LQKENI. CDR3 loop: CASSPLKGQSEQYF. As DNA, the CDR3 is TGTGCCAGCTCACCGCTTAAGGGGCAGAGCGAGCAGTACTTC.

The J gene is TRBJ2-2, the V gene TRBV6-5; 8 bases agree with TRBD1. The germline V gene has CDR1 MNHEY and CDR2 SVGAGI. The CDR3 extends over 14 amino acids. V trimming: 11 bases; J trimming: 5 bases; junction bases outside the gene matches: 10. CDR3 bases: TGTGCCGGTCGGAGGGACAGGACAACCGGGGAGCTGTTTTTT. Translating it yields CAGRRDRTTGELFF.

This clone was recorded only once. This CDR3 reads CASRDKYTGELFF. In nucleotides, the CDR3 is TGCGCCAGCAGAGACAAATACACCGGGGAGCTGTTTTTT. V usage is TRBV5-1 and J usage is TRBJ2-2; D is uncertain. The CDR3 spans 13 residues. In germline, CDR1 is SGHRS, CDR2 YFSETQ. V was shortened by 5 bases and J by 3 bases, with 8 bases between the two germline ends.

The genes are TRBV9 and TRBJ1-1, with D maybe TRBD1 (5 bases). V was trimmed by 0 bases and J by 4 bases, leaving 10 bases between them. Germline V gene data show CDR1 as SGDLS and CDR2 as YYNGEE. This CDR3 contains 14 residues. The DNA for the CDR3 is TGTGCCAGCAGCGTAGCAGGGCGGGGCACTGAAGCTTTCTTT. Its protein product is CASSVAGRGTEAFF.

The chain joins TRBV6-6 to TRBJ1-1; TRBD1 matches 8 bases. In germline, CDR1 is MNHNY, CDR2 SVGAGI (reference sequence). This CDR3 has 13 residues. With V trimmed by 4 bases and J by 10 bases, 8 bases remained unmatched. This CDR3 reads CASSSGQGSTAFF. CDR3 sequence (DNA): TGTGCCAGCAGTTCCGGACAGGGTAGTACAGCTTTCTTT.

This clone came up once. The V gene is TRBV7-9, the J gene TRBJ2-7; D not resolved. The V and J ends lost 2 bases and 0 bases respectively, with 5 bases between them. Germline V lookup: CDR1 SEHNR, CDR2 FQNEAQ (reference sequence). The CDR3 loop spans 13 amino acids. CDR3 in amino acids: CASSLPPSYEQYF. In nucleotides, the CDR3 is TGTGCCAGCAGCTTACCCCCCTCCTACGAGCAGTACTTC.

The CDR3 DNA reads as TGTGCCAGCAGCTCCCAGGGTACCGAGCAGTACTTC. Protein sequence: CASSSQGTEQYF. J is TRBJ2-7 and V is TRBV7-2, with D perhaps TRBD1 (5 bases). This CDR3 region has 12 residues. CDR1 is SGHTA, CDR2 FQGNSA, per germline. V was clipped by 4 bases and J by 6 bases, with 10 bases between them.

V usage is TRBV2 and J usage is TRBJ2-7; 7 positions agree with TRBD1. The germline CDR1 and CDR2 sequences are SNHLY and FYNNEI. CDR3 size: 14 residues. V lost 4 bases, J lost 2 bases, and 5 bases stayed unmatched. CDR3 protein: CASSVSTGTYEQYF. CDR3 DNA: TGTGCCAGCAGTGTGTCGACAGGGACCTACGAGCAGTACTTC.

The CDR3 here is CASSIPHRADTQYF. In nucleotides, the CDR3 is TGTGCCAGCAGCATCCCCCACCGCGCAGATACGCAGTATTTT. V gene TRBV7-2 combines with J gene TRBJ2-3; D not resolved. V was clipped by 5 bases and J by 4 bases, with 13 bases between them. Germline V gene data show CDR1 as SGHTA and CDR2 as FQGNSA. The CDR3 is 14 amino acids.

CDR3 residues: CASRRTETYEQYF. Written as DNA, the CDR3 is TGTGCCAGTAGAAGGACAGAAACCTACGAGCAGTACTTC. This rearrangement joins TRBV19 to TRBJ2-7; the D gene is possibly TRBD1 (6 bases). The germline CDR1 and CDR2 sequences are LNHDA and SQIVND (reference sequence). V was shortened by 6 bases and J by 2 bases, with 11 bases between the two germline ends. The CDR3 is 13 residues long.

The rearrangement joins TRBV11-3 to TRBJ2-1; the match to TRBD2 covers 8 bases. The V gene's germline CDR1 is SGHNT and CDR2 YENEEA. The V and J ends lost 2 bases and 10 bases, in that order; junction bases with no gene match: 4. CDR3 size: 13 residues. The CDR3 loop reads CASSLYGRVEQFF. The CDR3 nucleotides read TGTGCCAGCAGCTTATACGGGAGGGTAGAGCAGTTCTTC.